This TCR beta chain appears in the sequencing data of a study of breast tumors, draining lymph nodes, adjacent tissues. General observations from the study: Data only fit, rather than demonstrated, lymph node origin of most tumor T cells. Data fit most tumor T cells coming from lymph node, expanding in tumor. Compared with lymph nodes, tumors were less diverse; compared with nontumor tissue, more. Luminal-like breast cancer showed significantly greater tumor-nontumor repertoire similarity than basal-like breast cancer did.

V gave up 8 bases and J gave up 2 bases, with 16 bases separating them. Germline V gene sequence: CDR1 MDHEN, CDR2 SYDVKM. The CDR3 runs to 15 residues. About this clonotype: Its antigen remains unknown.

Using its own MiXCR run on the multiplex PCR reads, TCRdb lists one record per CDR3 protein. The sample lists around 50,000 distinct CDR3 sequences; around 23% were seen once. The source is a female donor with breast cancer. Some clones in this sample may be carry-over from other donors' samples. Sequenced input: breast tumor tissue. V usage is TRBV28 and J usage is TRBJ1-5; D remains unclear. CDR3 sequence reads: CASPRRGPGNQPQHF. DNA of the CDR3: TGTGCCAGCCCCCGCCGGGGTCCTGGCAATCAGCCCCAGCATTTT. Supplemented by reference TRBV28 and TRBJ1-5, the full variable domain reads DVKVTQSSRYLVKRTGEKVFLECVQDMDHENMFWYRQDPGLGLRLIYFSYDVKMKEKGDIPEGYSVSREKKERFSLILESASTNQTSMYLCASPRRGPGNQPQHFGDGTRLSIL.